The 4 T cell receptor beta chains in this list originate from one sample, sequenced in a study of blood T cell repertoires in COVID-19. Profiling relied on immunoSEQ multiplex PCR, and the TCRdb table lists in-frame clones only, not all of them. This table has a few hundred thousand clones, about 86% appearing once. Source material: PBMCs or T cells enriched from blood (not recorded which). These receptor sequences come from a woman in her 40s with acute COVID-19.

Notes on this clone: The junction departs from germline at one end; a sequencing error may be responsible. The rearrangement joins TRBV4-1 to TRBJ2-7; D possibly corresponds to TRBD1 (6 bases). This CDR3 has 14 amino acids. The germline V gene encodes CDR1 MGHRA and CDR2 YSYEKL. This CDR3 is CASSHDLNRDIRHF. For the CDR3, the DNA is TGCGCCAGCAGCCATGACTTAAACCGGGACATAAGACACTTC.

This clone has just one count. J is TRBJ1-6 and V is TRBV2; D gene uncertain. The length of the CDR3 is 13 residues. The V end lost 8 bases, the J end lost 10 bases, and 15 bases lay between the germline ends. Germline CDR1 and CDR2: SNHLY and FYNNEI. The CDR3 reads CASQEAPRSPLHF. The CDR3 nucleotides are TGTGCCAGCCAAGAGGCCCCTCGGTCACCCCTCCACTTT.

The V gene is TRBV19, the J gene TRBJ2-3, with D unclear. Per germline, CDR1 LNHDA and CDR2 SQIVND (reference sequence). This CDR3 region has 13 residues. The V end lost 7 bases, the J end lost 1 base, and 9 bases lay between the germline ends. The CDR3 loop reads CASTYLGTDTQYF. CDR3 bases: TGTGCCAGTACTTACTTGGGCACAGATACGCAGTATTTT.

The chain is built from TRBV5-4 and TRBJ1-1; 7 positions match TRBD1. CDR3 length equals 15 residues. Trimming took 3 bases from V and 3 from J; bases not matched to a gene: 8. The V gene's germline CDR1 is SGHNT and CDR2 YYREEE (reference sequence). DNA of the CDR3: TGTGCCAGCAGCTATTCGACAGGGCGGGACACTGAAGCTTTCTTT. Amino acid sequence: CASSYSTGRDTEAFF. Combining the CDR3 with reference TRBV5-4 and TRBJ1-1 gives the whole variable domain ETGVTQSPTHLIKTRGQQVTLRCSSQSGHNTVSWYQQALGQGPQFIFQYYREEENGRGNFPPRFSGLQFPNYSSELNVNALELDDSALYLCASSYSTGRDTEAFFGQGTRLTVV.